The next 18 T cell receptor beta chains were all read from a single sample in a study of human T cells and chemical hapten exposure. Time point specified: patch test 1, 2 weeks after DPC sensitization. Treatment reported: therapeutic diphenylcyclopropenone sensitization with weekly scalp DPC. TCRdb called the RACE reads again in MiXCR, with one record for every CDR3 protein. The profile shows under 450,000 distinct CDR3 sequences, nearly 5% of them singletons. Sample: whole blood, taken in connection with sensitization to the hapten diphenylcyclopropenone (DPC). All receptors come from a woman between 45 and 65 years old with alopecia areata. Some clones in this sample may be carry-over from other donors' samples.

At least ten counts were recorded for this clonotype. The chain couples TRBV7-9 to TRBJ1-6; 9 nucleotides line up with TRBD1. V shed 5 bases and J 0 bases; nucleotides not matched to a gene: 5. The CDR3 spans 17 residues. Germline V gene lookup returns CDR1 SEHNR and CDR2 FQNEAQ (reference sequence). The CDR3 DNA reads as TGTGCCAGCAGCCAGGGACAGGGAAGCTCCTATAATTCACCCCTCCACTTT. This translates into CASSQGQGSSYNSPLHF.

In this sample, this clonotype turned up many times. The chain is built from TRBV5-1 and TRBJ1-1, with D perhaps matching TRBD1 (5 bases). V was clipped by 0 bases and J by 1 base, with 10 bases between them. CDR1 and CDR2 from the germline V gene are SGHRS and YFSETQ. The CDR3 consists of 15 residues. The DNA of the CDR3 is TGCGCCAGCAGCTTGGAGGCAGGACAGAACACTGAAGCTTTCTTT. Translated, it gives CASSLEAGQNTEAFF.

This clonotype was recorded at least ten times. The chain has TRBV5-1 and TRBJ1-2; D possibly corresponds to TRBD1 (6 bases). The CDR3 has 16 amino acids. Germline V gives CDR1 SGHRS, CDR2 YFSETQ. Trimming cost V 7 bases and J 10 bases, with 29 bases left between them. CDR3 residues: CASRAGGVGAMEDYTF. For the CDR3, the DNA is TGCGCCAGCCGGGCCGGGGGCGTAGGGGCTATGGAGGACTACACCTTC.

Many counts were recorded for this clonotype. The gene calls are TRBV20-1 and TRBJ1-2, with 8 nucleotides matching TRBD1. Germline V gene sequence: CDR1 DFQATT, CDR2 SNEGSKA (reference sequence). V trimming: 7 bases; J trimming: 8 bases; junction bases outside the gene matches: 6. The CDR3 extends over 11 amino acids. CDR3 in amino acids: CSVRDRNGYTF. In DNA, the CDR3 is TGCAGTGTTAGGGACAGGAACGGCTACACCTTC.

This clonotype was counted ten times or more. The CDR3 region is CASSLARNRLYEQYF. CDR3 in DNA: TGTGCCAGCAGTTTAGCGCGGAACAGACTCTACGAGCAGTACTTC. The chain has TRBV12-3 or TRBV12-4 and TRBJ2-7; no clear D. CDR3 size: 15 residues. V was cut by 0 bases and J by 3 bases, with 12 bases left in between.

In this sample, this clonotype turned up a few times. CDR3 in DNA: TGTGCCAGCTCACTTGGGACGTCGGGAAACACCATATATTTT. This codes for CASSLGTSGNTIYF. This chain connects TRBV18 to TRBJ1-3; D possibly corresponds to TRBD1 (5 bases). The ends were cut back, 4 bases at V and 4 bases at J, with 11 bases in the middle. The CDR3 runs 14 residues. Germline CDR1 KGHSH, CDR2 LQKENI.

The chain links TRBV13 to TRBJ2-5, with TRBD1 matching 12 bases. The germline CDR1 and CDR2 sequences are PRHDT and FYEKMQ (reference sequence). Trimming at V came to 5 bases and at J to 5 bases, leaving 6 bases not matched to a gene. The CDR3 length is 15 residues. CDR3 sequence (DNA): TGTGCCAGCAGCCCAGGGACAGGGGGCGAGGAGACCCAGTACTTC. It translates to CASSPGTGGEETQYF.

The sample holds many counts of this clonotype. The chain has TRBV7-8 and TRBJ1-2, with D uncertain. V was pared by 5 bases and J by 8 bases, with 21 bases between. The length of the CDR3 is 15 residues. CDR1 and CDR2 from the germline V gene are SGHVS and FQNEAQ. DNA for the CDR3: TGTGCCAGCAGCCTCTCTGACGGCCCCGTAGGAGGCTACACCTTC. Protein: CASSLSDGPVGGYTF.

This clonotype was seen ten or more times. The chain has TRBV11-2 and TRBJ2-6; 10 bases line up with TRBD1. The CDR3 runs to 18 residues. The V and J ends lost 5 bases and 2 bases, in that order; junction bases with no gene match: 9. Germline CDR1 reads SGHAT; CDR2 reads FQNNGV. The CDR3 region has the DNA TGTGCCAGCAGCCCGGGACAGGGGTTTGGTGCTGGGGCCAACGTCCTGACTTTC. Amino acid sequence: CASSPGQGFGAGANVLTF.

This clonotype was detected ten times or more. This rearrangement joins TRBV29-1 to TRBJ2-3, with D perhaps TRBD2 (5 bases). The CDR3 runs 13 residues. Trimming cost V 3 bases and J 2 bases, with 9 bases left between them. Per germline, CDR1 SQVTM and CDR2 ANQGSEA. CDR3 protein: CSVDHGVTDTQYF. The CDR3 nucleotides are TGCAGCGTTGATCACGGGGTCACAGATACGCAGTATTTT.

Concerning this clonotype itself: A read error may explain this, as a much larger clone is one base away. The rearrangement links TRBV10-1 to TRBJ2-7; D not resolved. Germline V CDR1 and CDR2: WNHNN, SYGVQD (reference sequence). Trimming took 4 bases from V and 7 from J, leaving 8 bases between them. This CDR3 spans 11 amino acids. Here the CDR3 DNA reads TGCGCCAGCAGTGTGTGGAAGGAGCAGTACTTC. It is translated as CASSVWKEQYF.

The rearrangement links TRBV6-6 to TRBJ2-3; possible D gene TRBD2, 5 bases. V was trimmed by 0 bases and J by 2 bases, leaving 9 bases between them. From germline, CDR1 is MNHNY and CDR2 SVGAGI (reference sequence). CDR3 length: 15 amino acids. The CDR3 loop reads CASSYSLDNTDTQYF. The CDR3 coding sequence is TGTGCCAGCAGTTACTCACTAGACAACACAGATACGCAGTATTTT.

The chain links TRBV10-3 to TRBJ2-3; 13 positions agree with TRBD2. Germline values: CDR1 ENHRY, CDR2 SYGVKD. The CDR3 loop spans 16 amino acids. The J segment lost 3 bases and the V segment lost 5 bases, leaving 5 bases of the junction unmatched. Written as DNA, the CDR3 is TGTGCCATCAGTAGGACTAGCGGGAGTAGTACAGATACGCAGTATTTT. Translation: CAISRTSGSSTDTQYF.

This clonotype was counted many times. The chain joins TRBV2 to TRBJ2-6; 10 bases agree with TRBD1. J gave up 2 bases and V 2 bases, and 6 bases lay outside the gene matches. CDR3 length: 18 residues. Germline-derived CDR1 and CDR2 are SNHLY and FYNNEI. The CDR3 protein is CASSEFPGTGAGANVLTF. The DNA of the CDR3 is TGTGCCAGCAGTGAATTTCCCGGGACAGGGGCTGGGGCCAACGTCCTGACTTTC.

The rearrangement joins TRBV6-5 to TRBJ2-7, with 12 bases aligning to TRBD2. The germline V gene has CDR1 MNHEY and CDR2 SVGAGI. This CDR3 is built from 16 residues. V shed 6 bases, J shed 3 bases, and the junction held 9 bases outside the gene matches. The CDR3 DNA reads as TGTGCCAGCAGCCGTATCCGGACTAGCGGGATCTACGAGCAGTACTTC. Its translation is CASSRIRTSGIYEQYF.

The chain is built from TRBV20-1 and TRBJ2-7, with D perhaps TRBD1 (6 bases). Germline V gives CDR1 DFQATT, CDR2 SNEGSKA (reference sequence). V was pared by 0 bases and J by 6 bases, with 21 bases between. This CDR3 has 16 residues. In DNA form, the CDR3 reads TGCAGTGCTAGAGAACCAACAGGGAACTGGTTCCGCGAGCAGTACTTC. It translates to CSAREPTGNWFREQYF.

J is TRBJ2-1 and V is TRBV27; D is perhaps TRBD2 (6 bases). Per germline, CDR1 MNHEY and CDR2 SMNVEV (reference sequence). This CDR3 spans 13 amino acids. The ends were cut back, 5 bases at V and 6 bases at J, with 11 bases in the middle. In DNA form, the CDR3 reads TGTGCCAGCAGTATTACTAGCCCCAATGAGCAGTTCTTC. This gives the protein CASSITSPNEQFF.

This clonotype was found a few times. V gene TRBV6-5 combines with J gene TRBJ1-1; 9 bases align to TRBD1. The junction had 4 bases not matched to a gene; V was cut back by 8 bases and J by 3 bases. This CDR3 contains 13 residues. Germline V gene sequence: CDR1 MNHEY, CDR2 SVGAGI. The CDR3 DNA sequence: TGTGCCAGCCGGACAGGGGTGTACACTGAAGCTTTCTTT. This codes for CASRTGVYTEAFF.